This T cell receptor beta chain was identified in a study of glioma-infiltrating T cells. Germline V gives CDR1 GTSNPN, CDR2 SVGIG (reference sequence). With 3 bases removed from V and 6 bases from J, the gap between germline ends came to 17 bases. This CDR3 comprises 14 residues. TCR alpha and beta CDR3 regions were amplified from RNA using iRepertoire nested multiplex PCR. TCRdb re-analysed the multiplex PCR reads in MiXCR, keeping a single row per CDR3 protein. There are 100,000 to 150,000 distinct CDR3 sequences in the sample; less than 30% occur only once, and about 16% lies in the top ten. Study-level points and caveats: Tissue-blood divergence was below expectation in non-neoplastic patients, above in gliomas.

Concerning this clonotype itself: The antigen is unknown.

The clonotype was recovered from a human donor with low-grade glioma or glioblastoma, undergoing nonglioma brain surgery, or in good health (not recorded which). Sequencing was performed on glioma tissue, nonneoplastic brain tissue, or PBMCs (not recorded which). The chain is built from TRBV30 and TRBJ1-2, with a weak D call TRBD1 (5 bases). CDR3 nucleotide sequence: TGTGCCTGGAGGGCCGGGGGGGGGTGGAATGGCTACACCTTC. Amino acid sequence: CAWRAGGGWNGYTF. Full variable domain (missing parts from reference TRBV30 and TRBJ1-2): SQTIHQWPATLVQPVGSPLSLECTVEGTSNPNLYWYRQAAGRGLQLLFYSVGIGQISSEVPQNLSASRPQDRQFILSSKKLLLSDSGFYLCAWRAGGGWNGYTFGSGTRLTVV.